Listed here are 20 T cell receptor beta chains from one sample, sequenced in a study of blood T cells in healthy people across ages. A J-beta primer mix and a sample-barcoded 5' primer were used in a second PCR of roughly 6 to 12 cycles. From the 5' RACE reads, TCRdb called clonotypes with MiXCR, one entry per CDR3 protein. The profile shows 1.5 million to 1.9 million distinct CDR3 sequences, 40% to 45% of them singletons. Sequenced sample: blood. The receptors shown here come from a young woman in good health.

The V and J genes are TRBV7-2 and TRBJ2-7; the match to TRBD2 covers 7 bases. The CDR3 consists of 14 residues. The V and J ends lost 3 bases and 6 bases, in that order; junction bases with no gene match: 8. Per germline, CDR1 SGHTA and CDR2 FQGNSA. As DNA, the CDR3 is TGTGCCAGCAGCTTGGAGCCGTCTAGCGGCGAGCAGTACTTC. It yields the protein CASSLEPSSGEQYF.

This clonotype has more than one count but fewer than ten. The genes are TRBV18 and TRBJ1-6, with 9 bases lining up with TRBD1. Germline-derived CDR1 and CDR2 are KGHSH and LQKENI. With V trimmed by 3 bases and J by 14 bases, 5 bases remained unmatched. CDR3 length: 13 residues. The CDR3 DNA is TGTGCCAGCTCACCGGAATGGGACAGGGCCCTCCACTTT. Translation gives CASSPEWDRALHF.

J is TRBJ1-4 and V is TRBV6-6; 7 bases map to TRBD1. Trimming took 6 bases from V and 3 from J; bases not matched to a gene: 4. CDR1 is MNHNY, CDR2 SVGAGI, per germline (reference sequence). CDR3 length: 14 residues. CDR3 sequence: CASRTGTANEKLFF. The CDR3 DNA sequence: TGTGCCAGCAGAACCGGGACAGCTAATGAAAAACTGTTTTTT.

This clonotype was seen a handful of times. This chain connects TRBV20-1 to TRBJ2-5; 12 nucleotides line up with TRBD2. V was clipped by 0 bases and J by 5 bases; unmatched bases: 7. CDR1 is DFQATT, CDR2 SNEGSKA, per germline (reference sequence). The CDR3 length is 16 residues. The CDR3 nucleotides read TGCAGTGCTAGAGATTACCCTAGCGGGAGGGCGGAGACCCAGTACTTC. Its protein is CSARDYPSGRAETQYF.

J is TRBJ1-6 and V is TRBV28; D ambiguous. The V end was cut by 4 bases, the J end by 10 bases, with 5 bases between. This CDR3 has 11 residues. The V gene's germline CDR1 is MDHEN and CDR2 SYDVKM. The CDR3 DNA reads as TGTGCCAGCAGTTCGTGGTCACCCCTCCACTTT. Translating gives CASSSWSPLHF.

The rearrangement joins TRBV15 to TRBJ1-1; possible D gene TRBD1, 5 bases. V was pared by 1 base and J by 4 bases, with 10 bases between. Looked up from germline, CDR1 is LNHNV and CDR2 is YYDKDF (reference sequence). The CDR3 runs to 14 residues. For the CDR3, the DNA is TGTGCCACCAGCAGAGTACTGGGGGGCACTGAAGCTTTCTTT. It specifies CATSRVLGGTEAFF.

J is TRBJ1-2 and V is TRBV20-1; 9 bases map to TRBD1. This CDR3 spans 15 amino acids. V dropped 4 bases and J dropped 1; count of bases not matched to a gene: 7. Germline CDR1 and CDR2: DFQATT and SNEGSKA (reference sequence). DNA for the CDR3: TGCAGTGCTATCGACAGGGGGATGGTTAACTATGGCTACACCTTC. This encodes CSAIDRGMVNYGYTF.

CDR3 nucleotide sequence: TGTGCCAGCAGCGTAGGAGTCAGCCAAGAGACCCAGTACTTC. Translated, it gives CASSVGVSQETQYF. The rearrangement links TRBV9 to TRBJ2-5; D ambiguous. Trimming removed 0 bases at V and 1 base at J, with 7 bases between. Germline V gives CDR1 SGDLS, CDR2 YYNGEE. There are 14 residues in the CDR3.

This clonotype was seen a few times. The chain has TRBV7-9 and TRBJ1-6; D is unresolved. Germline V gene data show CDR1 as SEHNR and CDR2 as FQNEAQ (reference sequence). Trimming left V 11 bases short and J 3 bases short, with 14 bases between. This CDR3 contains 14 residues. The CDR3 coding sequence is TGTGCCGGCCAAGGCGGCCACTATAATTCACCCCTCCACTTT. Translation gives CAGQGGHYNSPLHF. The full variable domain, completed using reference TRBV7-9 and TRBJ1-6, is DTGVSQNPRHKITKRGQNVTFRCDPISEHNRLYWYRQTLGQGPEFLTYFQNEAQLEKSRLLSDRFSAERPKGSFSTLEIQRTEQGDSAMYLCAGQGGHYNSPLHFGNGTRLTVT.

The chain recombines TRBV29-1 with TRBJ1-2; unclear D gene. V was trimmed by 5 bases and J by 4 bases, leaving 14 bases between them. Looked up from germline, CDR1 is SQVTM and CDR2 is ANQGSEA. The CDR3 consists of 13 residues. The CDR3 DNA reads as TGCAGCGTTACCCTCGCCGCTATCTATGGCTACACCTTC. The encoded protein is CSVTLAAIYGYTF.

This clonotype was observed a few times. The chain recombines TRBV20-1 with TRBJ2-7; 7 bases are shared with TRBD1. This CDR3 region has 12 residues. Germline values: CDR1 DFQATT, CDR2 SNEGSKA (reference sequence). Losses at the gene ends were 3 bases for V and 6 bases for J; bases not matched to a gene: 5. CDR3 sequence (DNA): TGCAGTGCTAGGAAGACAGGGACCGAGCAGTACTTC. As protein: CSARKTGTEQYF.

The chain couples TRBV25-1 to TRBJ1-4; D is undetermined. Trimming stripped 6 bases from V and 0 bases from J, with 11 bases between. The CDR3 length is 15 residues. Germline values: CDR1 MGHDK, CDR2 SYGVNS. The CDR3 loop reads CASSERHATNEKLFF. DNA of the CDR3: TGTGCCAGCAGCGAAAGACACGCAACTAATGAAAAACTGTTTTTT. Full variable domain (rest looked up from reference TRBV25-1 and TRBJ1-4): EADIYQTPRYLVIGTGKKITLECSQTMGHDKMYWYQQDPGMELHLIHYSYGVNSTEKGDLSSESTVSRIRTEHFPLTLESARPSHTSQYLCASSERHATNEKLFFGSGTQLSVL.

For the CDR3, the DNA is TGTGCCAGCAGCTTTGACAGATCGAGCTCCTACGAGCAGTACTTC. Translated, it gives CASSFDRSSSYEQYF. This rearrangement joins TRBV2 to TRBJ2-7; weak D call: TRBD1 (5 bases). The CDR3 is 15 residues long. Trimming took off 6 bases at V and 0 bases at J, with 15 bases between the two ends. Germline V gene sequence: CDR1 SNHLY, CDR2 FYNNEI.

The V and J genes are TRBV20-1 and TRBJ2-7; 8 bases are shared with TRBD1. The J call may be wrong; the DNA end is better matched by TRBJ2-5. CDR1 and CDR2 (germline): DFQATT, SNEGSKA (reference sequence). This CDR3 region has 14 residues. The CDR3 nucleotides are TGCAGTGCCGAGGACAGGGACTTTAAAGAGACCCAGTACTTC. This translates into CSAEDRDFKETQYF.

The chain carries TRBV20-1 and TRBJ2-3; 13 bases match TRBD2. V lost 1 base to trimming and J lost 5 bases; unmatched junction nucleotides: 6. The CDR3 runs 16 residues. Per the germline V gene, CDR1 is DFQATT and CDR2 is SNEGSKA (reference sequence). The chain's CDR3 is CSARANGLAGVDTQYF. CDR3 DNA sequence: TGCAGTGCTAGAGCCAATGGACTAGCGGGAGTAGATACGCAGTATTTT.

This clonotype was counted between two and nine times. V is TRBV5-1 and J is TRBJ2-7; 10 nucleotides agree with TRBD2. V shed 0 bases, J shed 5 bases, and the junction held 8 bases outside the gene matches. Germline V gene data show CDR1 as SGHRS and CDR2 as YFSETQ. The CDR3 sequence is 16 residues long. The CDR3 bases are TGCGCCAGCAGCTTGGCCCTAAGCGGGAGGGTCCACGAGCAGTACTTC. Encoded protein: CASSLALSGRVHEQYF.

The rearrangement joins TRBV20-1 to TRBJ2-5; D uncertain. Per the germline V gene, CDR1 is DFQATT and CDR2 is SNEGSKA (reference sequence). The length of the CDR3 is 14 residues. Trimming pared 0 bases from V and 11 bases from J, leaving 19 bases between. CDR3 nucleotide sequence: TGCAGTGCTAGAGATCGATCCCCCTACAATGAGCAGTACTTC. Its protein product is CSARDRSPYNEQYF.

The V call is TRBV9, the J call TRBJ2-3; tentatively, D is TRBD2 (5 bases). This CDR3 region has 14 residues. The germline V gene encodes CDR1 SGDLS and CDR2 YYNGEE. The germline V and J ends were trimmed by 3 bases and 7 bases, with 15 bases remaining between them. CDR3 sequence (DNA): TGTGCCAGCAGCGGATTCGAGGGCTGGTATACGCAGTATTTT. Translating gives CASSGFEGWYTQYF.

A few counts support this clonotype. The chain couples TRBV24-1 to TRBJ1-2; D call uncertain. The germline V gene encodes CDR1 KGHDR and CDR2 SFDVKD. This CDR3 region has 11 residues. V was trimmed by 0 bases and J by 7 bases, leaving 2 bases between them. The CDR3 sequence is CATSDLLGYTF. DNA for the CDR3: TGTGCCACCAGTGATTTGCTTGGCTACACCTTC.

The count of this clonotype is one. The chain links TRBV18 to TRBJ1-5; no firm D call. Germline loops: CDR1 KGHSH, CDR2 LQKENI. Trimming pared 0 bases from V and 7 bases from J, leaving 16 bases between. CDR3 length: 16 residues. CDR3 sequence: CASSPPGRSSAQPQHF. The DNA of the CDR3 is TGTGCCAGCTCACCACCAGGCAGGTCATCGGCCCAGCCCCAGCATTTT.